The source of this T cell receptor beta chain is a study of shared clonotypes between healthy human individuals. The CDR3 runs 14 residues. V lost 3 bases to trimming and J lost 1 base; unmatched junction nucleotides: 1. Germline V gene lookup returns CDR1 SGHRS and CDR2 YFSETQ. Produced via immunoSEQ multiplex PCR; TCRdb's table is partial and in-frame only. The table records 1,400,000 or so clones, less than 99% of them present only once. The sequenced material came from naive CD4+ T cells sorted from blood. Subset specified: CD45RA+ positively selected. The V gene is TRBV5-1, the J gene TRBJ2-3; 8 positions match TRBD2. This clonotype was obtained from a man aged 30 to 39 in good health. CDR3 nucleotides: TGCGCCAGCAGCTCCGGGAGGGGCACAGATACGCAGTATTTT. It encodes CASSSGRGTDTQYF. The full variable domain, in which reference TRBV5-1 and TRBJ2-3 provide the parts outside the CDR3, is KAGVTQTPRYLIKTRGQQVTLSCSPISGHRSVSWYQQTPGQGLQFLFEYFSETQRNKGNFPGRFSGRQFSNSRSEMNVSTLELGDSALYLCASSSGRGTDTQYFGPGTRLTVL.